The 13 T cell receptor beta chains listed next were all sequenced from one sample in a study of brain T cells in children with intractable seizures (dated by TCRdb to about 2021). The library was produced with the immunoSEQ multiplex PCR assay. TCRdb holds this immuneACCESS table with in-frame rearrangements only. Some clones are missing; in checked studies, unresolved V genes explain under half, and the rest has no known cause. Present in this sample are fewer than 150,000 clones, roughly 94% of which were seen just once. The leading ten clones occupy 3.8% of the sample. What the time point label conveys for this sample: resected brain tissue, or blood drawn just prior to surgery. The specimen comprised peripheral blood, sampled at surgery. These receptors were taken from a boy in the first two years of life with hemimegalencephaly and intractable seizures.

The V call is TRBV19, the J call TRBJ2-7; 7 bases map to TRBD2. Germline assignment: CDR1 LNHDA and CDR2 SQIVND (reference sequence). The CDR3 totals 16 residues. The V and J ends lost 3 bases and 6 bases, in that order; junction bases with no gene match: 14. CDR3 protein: CASSIAAGTTLLEQYF. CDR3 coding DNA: TGTGCCAGTAGTATCGCAGCCGGGACTACCCTCCTCGAGCAGTACTTC.

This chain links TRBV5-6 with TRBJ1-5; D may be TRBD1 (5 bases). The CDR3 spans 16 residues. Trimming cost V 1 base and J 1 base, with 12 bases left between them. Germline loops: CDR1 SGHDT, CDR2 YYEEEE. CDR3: CASSLNSGISNQPQHF. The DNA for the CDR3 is TGTGCCAGCAGCTTGAACTCAGGGATCAGCAATCAGCCCCAGCATTTT.

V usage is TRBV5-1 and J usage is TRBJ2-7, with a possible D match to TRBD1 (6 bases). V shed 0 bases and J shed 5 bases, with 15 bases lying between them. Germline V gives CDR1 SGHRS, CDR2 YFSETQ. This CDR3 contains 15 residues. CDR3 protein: CASSLGPGEIDEQYF. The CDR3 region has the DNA TGCGCCAGCAGCTTGGGCCCAGGGGAAATCGACGAGCAGTACTTC.

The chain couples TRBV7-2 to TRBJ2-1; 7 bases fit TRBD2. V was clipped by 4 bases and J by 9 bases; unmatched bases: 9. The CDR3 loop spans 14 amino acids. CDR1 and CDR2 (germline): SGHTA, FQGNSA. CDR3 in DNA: TGTGCCAGCAGCTCCTCCACTAGCGTGGGTGAGCAGTTCTTC. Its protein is CASSSSTSVGEQFF. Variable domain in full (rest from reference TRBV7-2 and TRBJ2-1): GAGVSQSPSNKVTEKGKDVELRCDPISGHTALYWYRQSLGQGLEFLIYFQGNSAPDKSGLPSDRFSAERTGGSVSTLTIQRTQQEDSAVYLCASSSSTSVGEQFFGPGTRLTVL.

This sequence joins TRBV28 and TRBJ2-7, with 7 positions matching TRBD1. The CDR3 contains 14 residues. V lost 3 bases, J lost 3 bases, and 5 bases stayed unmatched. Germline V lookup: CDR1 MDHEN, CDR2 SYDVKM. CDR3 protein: CASSFSDRDYEQYF. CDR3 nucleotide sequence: TGTGCCAGCAGTTTCTCTGACAGGGACTACGAGCAGTACTTC.

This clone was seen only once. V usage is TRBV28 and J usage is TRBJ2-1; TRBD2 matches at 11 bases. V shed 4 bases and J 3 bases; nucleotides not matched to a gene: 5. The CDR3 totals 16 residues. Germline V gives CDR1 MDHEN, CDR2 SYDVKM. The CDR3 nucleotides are TGTGCCAGCAGTTCTCCGGGACTAGCGGACTACAATGAGCAGTTCTTC. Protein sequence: CASSSPGLADYNEQFF.

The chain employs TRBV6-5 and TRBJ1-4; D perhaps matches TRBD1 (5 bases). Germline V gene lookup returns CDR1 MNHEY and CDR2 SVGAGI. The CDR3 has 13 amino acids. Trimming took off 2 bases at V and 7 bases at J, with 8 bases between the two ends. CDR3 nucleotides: TGTGCCAGCAGTTACAGACAGACTGAAAAACTGTTTTTT. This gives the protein CASSYRQTEKLFF.

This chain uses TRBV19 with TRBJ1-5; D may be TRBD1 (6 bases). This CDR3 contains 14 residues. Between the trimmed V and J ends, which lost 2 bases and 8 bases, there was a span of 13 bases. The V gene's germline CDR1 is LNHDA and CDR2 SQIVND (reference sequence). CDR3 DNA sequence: TGTGCCAGTAGTATACAGGGGAACCGCGAGCCCCAGCATTTT. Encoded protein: CASSIQGNREPQHF.

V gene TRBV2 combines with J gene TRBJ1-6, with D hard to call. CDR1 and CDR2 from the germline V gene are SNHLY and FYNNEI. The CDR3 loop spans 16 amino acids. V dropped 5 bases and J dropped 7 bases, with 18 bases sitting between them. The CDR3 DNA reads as TGTGCCAGCAGTCTGTCCCTCGGGCAGCGAAATTCACCCCTCCACTTT. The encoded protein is CASSLSLGQRNSPLHF.

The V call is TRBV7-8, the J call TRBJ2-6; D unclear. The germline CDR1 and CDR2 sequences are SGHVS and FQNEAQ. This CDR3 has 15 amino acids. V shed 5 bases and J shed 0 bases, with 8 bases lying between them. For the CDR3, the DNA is TGTGCCAGCAGCCCGTGGGACTCTGGGGCCAACGTCCTGACTTTC. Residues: CASSPWDSGANVLTF.

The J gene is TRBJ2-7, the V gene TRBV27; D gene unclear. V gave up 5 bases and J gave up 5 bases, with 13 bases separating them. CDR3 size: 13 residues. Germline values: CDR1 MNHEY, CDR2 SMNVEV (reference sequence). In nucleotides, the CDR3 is TGTGCCAGCAGTCTTCCGCCGGGCCACGAGCAGTACTTC. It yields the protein CASSLPPGHEQYF.

The DNA for the CDR3 is TGTGCCAGCAGCACAGGGGCGTGGGAAGCTTTCTTT. This sequence encodes CASSTGAWEAFF. The rearrangement joins TRBV28 to TRBJ1-1, with 7 bases fitting TRBD1. V lost 6 bases and J lost 8; bases outside the gene matches: 6. The CDR3 has 12 amino acids. The germline gives CDR1 MDHEN, CDR2 SYDVKM. Based on the CDR3 plus reference TRBV28 and TRBJ1-1, the full variable domain is DVKVTQSSRYLVKRTGEKVFLECVQDMDHENMFWYRQDPGLGLRLIYFSYDVKMKEKGDIPEGYSVSREKKERFSLILESASTNQTSMYLCASSTGAWEAFFGQGTRLTVV.

CDR3 DNA: TGTGCCAGCAGCTACCGGACATCTCTAGGCTACACCTTC. Its protein is CASSYRTSLGYTF. The J gene is TRBJ1-2, the V gene TRBV28; weak D call: TRBD1 (5 bases). The V gene's germline CDR1 is MDHEN and CDR2 SYDVKM. V was clipped by 6 bases and J by 8 bases, with 16 bases between them. The CDR3 has 13 amino acids.